A selection of T cell receptor beta chains follows, all from one sample in a study of CD8 T cells in Susac syndrome. TCRdb redid the calling of the immunoSEQ multiplex PCR reads with MiXCR, one entry per CDR3 protein. The sample has approximately 180,000 distinct CDR3 sequences, around 94% seen once. What was sequenced was CD4+ T cells from PBMCs. The source is a human donor with Susac syndrome. The CDR3 runs from the conserved cysteine through the conserved F or W. The order of the fields is D gene, J gene, clone size, V gene, CDR3 protein, CDR3 DNA. A D gene is named only where the DNA matches it firmly. The size of a clone is reported for some rows only, either as once, few or many, or as a class for expanded clones.

D gene: .
J gene: TRBJ1-5
clone size: .
V gene: TRBV19
CDR3 protein: CASSFDRTLNQPQHF
CDR3 DNA: TGTGCCAGTAGTTTTGACAGGACTCTGAATCAGCCCCAGCATTTT

D gene: TRBD2
J gene: TRBJ2-7
clone size: .
V gene: TRBV30
CDR3 protein: CAWSLGLAGGYEQYF
CDR3 DNA: TGTGCCTGGAGTTTGGGCTTAGCGGGAGGGTACGAGCAGTACTTC

D gene: .
J gene: TRBJ1-1
clone size: .
V gene: TRBV28
CDR3 protein: CASISTGGREAFF
CDR3 DNA: TGTGCCAGCATTTCAACGGGAGGGAGGGAAGCTTTCTTT

D gene: .
J gene: TRBJ2-2
clone size: .
V gene: TRBV7-9
CDR3 protein: CASSSEGELFF
CDR3 DNA: TGTGCCAGCAGTTCCGAGGGGGAGCTGTTTTTT

D gene: TRBD1
J gene: TRBJ1-5
clone size: .
V gene: TRBV12-3/TRBV12-4
CDR3 protein: CASSSTGADQPQHF
CDR3 DNA: TGTGCCAGCAGCTCCACAGGGGCCGATCAGCCCCAGCATTTT

D gene: .
J gene: TRBJ2-3
clone size: .
V gene: TRBV11-2
CDR3 protein: CASSLDWASTDTQYF
CDR3 DNA: TGTGCCAGCAGCTTAGATTGGGCCTCCACAGATACGCAGTATTTT

D gene: .
J gene: TRBJ1-6
clone size: .
V gene: TRBV11-1
CDR3 protein: CASSQGHSPLHF
CDR3 DNA: TGTGCCAGCAGCCAAGGCCATTCACCCCTCCACTTT

D gene: .
J gene: TRBJ2-7
clone size: .
V gene: TRBV20-1
CDR3 protein: CSASQLDTFRTYEQYF
CDR3 DNA: TGCAGTGCTAGCCAACTGGACACCTTCCGGACCTACGAGCAGTACTTC

D gene: .
J gene: TRBJ2-2
clone size: .
V gene: TRBV20-1
CDR3 protein: CSGVETNTGELFF
CDR3 DNA: TGCAGTGGGGTAGAAACGAACACCGGGGAGCTGTTTTTT

D gene: .
J gene: TRBJ2-7
clone size: .
V gene: TRBV27
CDR3 protein: CASSPGQRTYEQYF
CDR3 DNA: TGTGCCAGCAGTCCCGGACAGCGGACTTACGAGCAGTACTTC

D gene: .
J gene: TRBJ2-1
clone size: once
V gene: TRBV7-9
CDR3 protein: CASSKEAVNEQFF
CDR3 DNA: TGTGCCAGCAGCAAAGAGGCGGTCAATGAGCAGTTCTTC

D gene: .
J gene: TRBJ2-1
clone size: .
V gene: TRBV5-1
CDR3 protein: CASSLGQLNEQFF
CDR3 DNA: TGCGCCAGCAGCTTGGGACAGTTGAATGAGCAGTTCTTC

D gene: .
J gene: TRBJ2-7
clone size: .
V gene: TRBV2
CDR3 protein: CASSGLYEQYF
CDR3 DNA: TGTGCCAGCAGCGGACTATACGAGCAGTACTTC

D gene: .
J gene: TRBJ1-2
clone size: .
V gene: TRBV18
CDR3 protein: CASSPPSTGYGYTF
CDR3 DNA: TGTGCCAGCTCACCACCTTCCACCGGCTATGGCTACACCTTC

D gene: TRBD1
J gene: TRBJ1-4
clone size: once
V gene: TRBV20-1
CDR3 protein: CSAAGTGGEKLFF
CDR3 DNA: TGCAGTGCAGCCGGGACAGGAGGCGAAAAACTGTTTTTT

D gene: TRBD1
J gene: TRBJ2-5
clone size: .
V gene: TRBV20-1
CDR3 protein: CSARGGTGVKYF
CDR3 DNA: TGCAGTGCTAGAGGGGGGACAGGGGTCAAGTACTTC

D gene: .
J gene: TRBJ1-2
clone size: .
V gene: TRBV5-5
CDR3 protein: CASSLAPGEGYGYTF
CDR3 DNA: TGTGCCAGCAGCTTGGCCCCAGGGGAGGGCTATGGCTACACCTTC

D gene: .
J gene: TRBJ1-1
clone size: .
V gene: TRBV30
CDR3 protein: CAWTNLGWGTEAFF
CDR3 DNA: TGTGCCTGGACTAATCTAGGATGGGGCACTGAAGCTTTCTTT

D gene: TRBD2
J gene: TRBJ2-1
clone size: .
V gene: TRBV10-3
CDR3 protein: CAISESGLASNEQFF
CDR3 DNA: TGTGCCATCAGTGAGTCCGGACTAGCATCCAATGAGCAGTTCTTC

D gene: .
J gene: TRBJ2-5
clone size: few
V gene: TRBV27
CDR3 protein: CASSPTAKETQYF
CDR3 DNA: TGTGCCAGCAGTCCCACAGCAAAAGAGACCCAGTACTTC

D gene: .
J gene: TRBJ2-3
clone size: .
V gene: TRBV7-3
CDR3 protein: CASSLSPTSLDTQYF
CDR3 DNA: TGTGCCAGCAGCTTAAGCCCCACCTCCTTAGATACGCAGTATTTT

D gene: .
J gene: TRBJ2-1
clone size: .
V gene: TRBV5-1
CDR3 protein: CASSPGRPSYNEQFF
CDR3 DNA: TGCGCCAGCAGCCCCGGACGACCCTCCTACAATGAGCAGTTCTTC

D gene: .
J gene: TRBJ2-1
clone size: few
V gene: TRBV3-1
CDR3 protein: CASSPQSYNEQFF
CDR3 DNA: TGTGCCAGCAGCCCCCAGTCCTACAATGAGCAGTTCTTC

D gene: TRBD1
J gene: TRBJ2-5
clone size: .
V gene: TRBV25-1
CDR3 protein: CASSETGNLETQYF
CDR3 DNA: TGTGCCAGCAGTGAGACAGGGAACTTGGAGACCCAGTACTTC

D gene: TRBD1
J gene: TRBJ2-3
clone size: .
V gene: TRBV7-2
CDR3 protein: CASSRQGQDTQYF
CDR3 DNA: TGTGCCAGCAGTCGACAGGGACAAGATACGCAGTATTTT

D gene: TRBD2
J gene: TRBJ2-1
clone size: .
V gene: TRBV3-1
CDR3 protein: CASSQRLGLASEQFF
CDR3 DNA: TGTGCCAGCAGCCAAAGGTTAGGACTAGCGTCTGAGCAGTTCTTC

D gene: TRBD2
J gene: TRBJ2-1
clone size: .
V gene: TRBV18
CDR3 protein: CASSRSGGNNEQFF
CDR3 DNA: TGTGCCAGCTCTCGTAGCGGGGGGAACAATGAGCAGTTCTTC

D gene: .
J gene: TRBJ2-5
clone size: once
V gene: TRBV20-1
CDR3 protein: CSASKGVQETQYF
CDR3 DNA: TGCAGTGCTAGTAAGGGTGTTCAAGAGACCCAGTACTTC

D gene: TRBD1
J gene: TRBJ1-2
clone size: .
V gene: TRBV2
CDR3 protein: CASSFGQAGFSYGYTF
CDR3 DNA: TGTGCCAGCAGTTTTGGACAGGCAGGGTTTTCCTATGGCTACACCTTC

D gene: TRBD1
J gene: TRBJ1-5
clone size: .
V gene: TRBV28
CDR3 protein: CASSPDRRSNQPQHF
CDR3 DNA: TGTGCCAGCAGTCCGGACAGGCGAAGCAATCAGCCCCAGCATTTT

D gene: TRBD2
J gene: TRBJ2-1
clone size: .
V gene: TRBV6-1
CDR3 protein: CASSPTSGRVTYNEQFF
CDR3 DNA: TGTGCCAGCAGCCCTACTAGCGGGAGGGTGACCTACAATGAGCAGTTCTTC

D gene: .
J gene: TRBJ1-1
clone size: .
V gene: TRBV6-2/TRBV6-3
CDR3 protein: CASSYSTWVEAFF
CDR3 DNA: TGTGCCAGCAGTTACTCGACATGGGTTGAAGCTTTCTTT

D gene: .
J gene: TRBJ1-3
clone size: .
V gene: TRBV27
CDR3 protein: CASRPGTASGNTIYF
CDR3 DNA: TGTGCCAGCAGACCCGGGACGGCCTCTGGAAACACCATATATTTT

D gene: TRBD2
J gene: TRBJ2-1
clone size: .
V gene: TRBV28
CDR3 protein: CASSGTLTSGLNEQFF
CDR3 DNA: TGTGCCAGCAGTGGCACCCTCACTAGCGGGCTCAATGAGCAGTTCTTC

D gene: .
J gene: TRBJ2-5
clone size: once
V gene: TRBV19
CDR3 protein: CATRRDTDQETQYF
CDR3 DNA: TGTGCCACCCGCCGGGACACCGATCAAGAGACCCAGTACTTC

D gene: TRBD1
J gene: TRBJ1-2
clone size: .
V gene: TRBV10-3
CDR3 protein: CAIRGMAGQGLVSYGYTF
CDR3 DNA: TGTGCCATCAGAGGGATGGCGGGACAGGGGCTCGTGAGCTATGGCTACACCTTC

D gene: .
J gene: TRBJ1-2
clone size: .
V gene: TRBV3-1
CDR3 protein: CASSQGPTNYGYTF
CDR3 DNA: TGTGCCAGCAGCCAAGGCCCCACTAACTATGGCTACACCTTC

D gene: .
J gene: TRBJ2-7
clone size: .
V gene: TRBV5-1
CDR3 protein: CASNRDHPHF
CDR3 DNA: TGCGCCAGCAACCGGGACCACCCACATTTC

D gene: TRBD2
J gene: TRBJ2-1
clone size: .
V gene: TRBV30
CDR3 protein: CAWSRWEGRNEQFF
CDR3 DNA: TGTGCCTGGAGCCGGTGGGAGGGCCGCAATGAGCAGTTCTTC

D gene: .
J gene: TRBJ1-3
clone size: .
V gene: TRBV28
CDR3 protein: CASSARHSGNTIYF
CDR3 DNA: TGTGCCAGCAGTGCCCGTCACTCTGGAAACACCATATATTTT